The clone carrying this TCR beta chain was detected many times. What it binds is not known. This specimen belongs to a study of CD8+CD57+ T cells in acquired aplastic anemia. Overall study context: Mean DNA quantity obtained from sorted CD4+ and CD8+ cells was approximately 3 ug. Healthy donors gave about 9.8 million reads on average for CD4+ cells.

For CDR3 and TCR beta VDJ profiling, genomic DNA was the template used. From the reads, TCRdb called clonotypes with MiXCR, one entry per CDR3 protein. The data show around 130,000 distinct CDR3 sequences, 48% seen once. The length of the CDR3 is 13 residues. The germline gives CDR1 SGDLS, CDR2 YYNGEE. Trimming stripped 4 bases from V and 1 base from J, with 8 bases between. Study-level results: Around 30 sequences, all CD8+ CDR3, were shared between patients and controls. CD8+ Simpson's diversity in patients was not significantly different from that in controls.

The receptor was isolated from a human donor in good health, serving as a control. Sequences were obtained from sorted CD4+, CD8+, or CD8+CD57+ T cells (not recorded which) from PBMCs. The chain links TRBV9 to TRBJ1-1; D unresolved. The CDR3 region is CASSMNTNTEAFF. For the CDR3, the DNA is TGTGCCAGCAGCATGAACACGAACACTGAAGCTTTCTTT.